The T cell receptor beta chain described here comes from a study of blood T cell repertoires in COVID-19. Trimming cost V 2 bases and J 3 bases; bases outside gene matches: 7. Germline loops: CDR1 MGHDK, CDR2 SYGVNS. The CDR3 contains 16 residues. Measured with immunoSEQ multiplex PCR; TCRdb has only the in-frame clones, and not every one. Among about 75,000 clones listed, 88% were seen once. This sequence originates from a human donor in a cohort sampled during active COVID-19. The sample taken for sequencing was peripheral blood. The chain combines TRBV25-1 with TRBJ2-7; 10 bases align to TRBD2. CDR3 amino acids: CASSEPGLAQSYEQYF. In DNA, the CDR3 is TGTGCCAGCAGTGAACCGGGACTAGCGCAAAGCTACGAGCAGTACTTC.